Shown below are 31 T cell receptor beta chains from a single sample sequenced in a study of blood T cell repertoires in COVID-19. The data were produced by immunoSEQ multiplex PCR, yet TCRdb's version contains in-frame clones alone and is incomplete. The profile shows 110,000 or so clones, roughly 79% of them singletons. Material for sequencing was peripheral blood. These receptors were obtained from a woman in her 70s with acute or convalescent COVID-19.

The chain links TRBV19 to TRBJ2-1, with 14 bases lining up with TRBD2. This CDR3 region has 16 residues. Germline V gives CDR1 LNHDA, CDR2 SQIVND (reference sequence). Trimming at V came to 3 bases and at J to 12 bases, leaving 10 bases not matched to a gene. Written as DNA, the CDR3 is TGTGCCAGTAGTATCATCACGGGACTAGCGGGAGTCGTGCAGTTCTTC. Its translation: CASSIITGLAGVVQFF.

The chain combines TRBV11-2 with TRBJ2-1; D gene unclear. The germline gives CDR1 SGHAT, CDR2 FQNNGV. Trimming took off 4 bases at V and 4 bases at J, with 8 bases between the two ends. The CDR3 totals 13 residues. The CDR3 DNA sequence: TGTGCCAGCAGCTCCGGGTCTTACAATGAGCAGTTCTTC. This encodes CASSSGSYNEQFF.

Remarks on this clone: The sample holds other DNA sequences that translate to the same CDR3. The CDR3 coding sequence is TGTGCCTGGAGTCGGACAGGGAGTAACTATGGCTACACCTTC. Translation gives CAWSRTGSNYGYTF. The gene calls are TRBV30 and TRBJ1-2, with 8 bases identical to TRBD1. This CDR3 is built from 14 residues. Germline values: CDR1 GTSNPN, CDR2 SVGIG (reference sequence). The V gene end was trimmed by 2 bases and the J gene end by 1 base; junction bases not matched to a gene: 3. The variable domain in full, with the rest retrieved from reference TRBV30 and TRBJ1-2, is SQTIHQWPATLVQPVGSPLSLECTVEGTSNPNLYWYRQAAGRGLQLLFYSVGIGQISSEVPQNLSASRPQDRQFILSSKKLLLSDSGFYLCAWSRTGSNYGYTFGSGTRLTVV.

The chain has TRBV5-6 and TRBJ1-2; 8 bases agree with TRBD1. Trimming removed 0 bases from V and 8 bases from J; junction bases left unmatched: 3. Germline CDR1 and CDR2: SGHDT and YYEEEE. This CDR3 has 13 residues. In nucleotides, the CDR3 is TGTGCCAGCAGCTTGGCCGCAGGGGGCGGCTACACCTTC. Translation: CASSLAAGGGYTF.

This clone showed up just a few times. The rearrangement uses TRBV19 and TRBJ2-7, with TRBD2 matching over 10 bases. With V trimmed by 2 bases and J by 2 bases, 0 bases remained unmatched. Germline CDR1 reads LNHDA; CDR2 reads SQIVND (reference sequence). The CDR3 loop spans 14 amino acids. Here the CDR3 reads CASSITSGTYEQYF. Here the CDR3 DNA reads TGTGCCAGTAGTATAACTAGCGGGACCTACGAGCAGTACTTC.

There are a few counts of this clone. The V call is TRBV2, the J call TRBJ2-3, with TRBD2 identical over 10 bases. Trimming removed 3 bases from V and 4 bases from J; junction bases left unmatched: 7. The germline CDR1 and CDR2 sequences are SNHLY and FYNNEI. This CDR3 is 16 amino acids long. CDR3 sequence reads: CASSDPAGGQADTQYF. The DNA for the CDR3 is TGTGCCAGCAGTGATCCAGCGGGAGGGCAGGCAGATACGCAGTATTTT.

This chain joins TRBV6-1 and TRBJ2-7; TRBD1 matches at 9 bases. CDR1 is MNHNS, CDR2 SASEGT, per germline. The V and J ends lost 1 base and 6 bases, in that order; junction bases with no gene match: 10. The CDR3 extends over 16 amino acids. The chain's CDR3 is CASSEGAGQGSGEQYF. In DNA, the CDR3 is TGTGCCAGCAGTGAAGGTGCGGGACAGGGCTCGGGCGAGCAGTACTTC.

The chain couples TRBV24-1 to TRBJ2-7; 8 bases fit TRBD1. Trimming cost V 3 bases and J 7 bases; bases outside gene matches: 7. CDR3 length: 14 amino acids. Looked up from germline, CDR1 is KGHDR and CDR2 is SFDVKD. The CDR3 reads CATSDGRGLWEQYF. DNA for the CDR3: TGTGCCACCAGTGATGGCAGGGGGCTGTGGGAGCAGTACTTC.

This clone was observed many times. This chain connects TRBV7-2 to TRBJ1-5; D gene unclear. The germline CDR1 and CDR2 sequences are SGHTA and FQGNSA. This CDR3 spans 15 amino acids. V was clipped by 3 bases and J by 3 bases, with 12 bases between them. This CDR3 reads CASSLDAGTNQPQHF. CDR3 DNA: TGTGCCAGCAGCTTGGACGCGGGAACCAATCAGCCCCAGCATTTT.

The chain carries TRBV11-2 and TRBJ2-3, with D possibly matching TRBD1 (6 bases). Between the trimmed V and J ends, which lost 0 bases and 4 bases, there was a span of 11 bases. This CDR3 has 15 residues. Germline values: CDR1 SGHAT, CDR2 FQNNGV. The CDR3 region has the DNA TGTGCCAGCAGCTTAGATCGTGGGGGCGCAGATACGCAGTATTTT. Amino acid sequence: CASSLDRGGADTQYF. Full variable domain (outside the CDR3, taken from reference TRBV11-2 and TRBJ2-3): EAGVAQSPRYKIIEKRQSVAFWCNPISGHATLYWYQQILGQGPKLLIQFQNNGVVDDSQLPKDRFSAERLKGVDSTLKIQPAKLEDSAVYLCASSLDRGGADTQYFGPGTRLTVL.

By proportion, this clone is large. The gene calls are TRBV3-1 (or the pseudogene TRBV3-2) and TRBJ2-7, with a tentative D call TRBD1 (5 bases). CDR1 and CDR2 (germline): LGHDT, YNNKEL (reference sequence). This CDR3 contains 13 residues. V lost 5 bases, J lost 3 bases, and 11 bases lay in between. CDR3 in DNA: TGTGCCAGCAGCTCAGACAGACACTACGAGCAGTACTTC. It specifies CASSSDRHYEQYF.

The chain links TRBV6-5 to TRBJ1-1; 9 bases are shared with TRBD1. The CDR3 covers 14 residues. Germline CDR1 reads MNHEY; CDR2 reads SVGAGI. V lost 4 bases and J lost 2; bases outside the gene matches: 2. DNA of the CDR3: TGTGCCAGCAGTTGGACAGGGGAAAACACTGAAGCTTTCTTT. Translating it yields CASSWTGENTEAFF.

This clone showed up just a few times. The V call is TRBV7-9, the J call TRBJ2-1; 10 nucleotides align to TRBD2. The V gene end was trimmed by 5 bases and the J gene end by 6 bases; junction bases not matched to a gene: 4. This CDR3 has 14 residues. CDR1 is SEHNR, CDR2 FQNEAQ, per germline (reference sequence). The CDR3 region has the DNA TGTGCCAGCAGCCTAAGCGGGGGGGCCAATGAGCAGTTCTTC. Residues: CASSLSGGANEQFF.

The V and J genes are TRBV28 and TRBJ2-7; 9 positions agree with TRBD2. V shed 6 bases and J 3 bases; nucleotides not matched to a gene: 6. This CDR3 comprises 14 residues. CDR1 is MDHEN, CDR2 SYDVKM, per germline. The CDR3 loop is CASRGAGGLYEQYF. The DNA of the CDR3 is TGTGCCAGCAGGGGAGCGGGAGGCCTCTACGAGCAGTACTTC.

CDR3 in DNA: TGTGCCAGCAGCCCGGCCTTCGAGGGTAAAGATACGCAGTATTTT. Translated: CASSPAFEGKDTQYF. The V and J genes are TRBV28 and TRBJ2-3; possible D gene TRBD2, 5 bases. With 6 bases removed from V and 5 bases from J, the gap between germline ends came to 18 bases. The CDR3 contains 15 residues. Per the germline V gene, CDR1 is MDHEN and CDR2 is SYDVKM.

The J gene is TRBJ2-3, the V gene TRBV2; 10 positions agree with TRBD2. Per the germline V gene, CDR1 is SNHLY and CDR2 is FYNNEI. J lost 9 bases, V lost 3 bases, and 6 bases had no gene match. The CDR3 is 14 amino acids. As DNA, the CDR3 is TGTGCCAGCAGTGATGTAGCGGGGGGTGGAACGCAGTATTTT. This sequence encodes CASSDVAGGGTQYF.

This clone was observed a few times. V and J are TRBV5-8 and TRBJ2-7, with D unclear. CDR3 size: 12 residues. Germline V CDR1 and CDR2: SGHTS, YDEGEE. The V gene lost 4 bases and the J gene lost 1 base, with 6 bases spanning the gap. CDR3 nucleotides: TGTGCCAGCAGCCCCTCGTCCTACGAGCAGTACTTC. Protein: CASSPSSYEQYF.

This clone came up a few times. The V and J genes are TRBV5-4 and TRBJ2-3, with 9 bases identical to TRBD1. CDR3 length equals 14 residues. CDR1 is SGHNT and CDR2 is YYREEE in the germline V gene (reference sequence). With 4 bases clipped from V and 6 bases from J, the junction kept 6 bases outside the gene matches. CDR3 DNA sequence: TGTGCCAGCAGCGGTACAGGGGGCATGGATACGCAGTATTTT. Its translation is CASSGTGGMDTQYF.

This clone has a handful of counts. The V and J genes are TRBV3-1 (or the pseudogene TRBV3-2) and TRBJ1-5; D ambiguous. Trimming took off 4 bases at V and 4 bases at J, with 11 bases between the two ends. This CDR3 comprises 14 residues. Per the germline V gene, CDR1 is LGHDT and CDR2 is YNNKEL (reference sequence). CDR3 residues: CASSPMATNQPQHF. CDR3 in DNA: TGTGCCAGCAGCCCAATGGCAACAAATCAGCCCCAGCATTTT.

The rearrangement links TRBV4-3 to TRBJ1-1, with 8 bases matching TRBD1. CDR3 length: 17 residues. CDR1 is LGHNA and CDR2 is YSLEER in the germline V gene. V lost 0 bases, J lost 6 bases, and 12 bases stayed unmatched. CDR3 bases: TGCGCCAGCAGCCAAGATAGGTCAGGGGGCCGCGACCCTGAAGCTTTCTTT. It yields the protein CASSQDRSGGRDPEAFF.

The chain couples TRBV19 to TRBJ1-2; TRBD1 is a possible D gene (6 bases). This CDR3 is 14 amino acids long. Germline CDR1 and CDR2: LNHDA and SQIVND (reference sequence). V lost 9 bases to trimming and J lost 5 bases, with 19 bases between them. In DNA form, the CDR3 reads TGTGCCAGCACCCTCCGGGACATCTCTTATGGCTACACCTTC. It encodes CASTLRDISYGYTF.

This chain joins TRBV19 and TRBJ2-1; D is perhaps TRBD2 (5 bases). This CDR3 spans 14 amino acids. Per germline, CDR1 LNHDA and CDR2 SQIVND (reference sequence). The V and J ends lost 8 bases and 3 bases respectively, with 14 bases between them. The DNA for the CDR3 is TGTGCCAGTTCGGCCCAGAGCGGCTACAATGAGCAGTTCTTC. Translated: CASSAQSGYNEQFF.

Here the CDR3 reads CASSFFWSESYNEQFF. The CDR3, as DNA: TGTGCCAGCAGTTTTTTTTGGAGCGAGTCCTACAATGAGCAGTTCTTC. The gene calls are TRBV28 and TRBJ2-1; D is unclear. V was shortened by 3 bases and J by 1 base, with 13 bases between the two germline ends. CDR1 and CDR2 from the germline V gene are MDHEN and SYDVKM. This CDR3 comprises 16 residues.

This chain connects TRBV28 to TRBJ1-6; 10 nucleotides agree with TRBD1. Looked up from germline, CDR1 is MDHEN and CDR2 is SYDVKM. Trimming at V came to 6 bases and at J to 7 bases, leaving 9 bases not matched to a gene. The CDR3 contains 16 residues. The CDR3 sequence: CASRPMGQGLNSPLHF. CDR3 nucleotides: TGTGCCAGCAGGCCAATGGGACAGGGGCTGAATTCACCCCTCCACTTT.

This clone was found once. The J gene is TRBJ1-2, the V gene TRBV12-3 or TRBV12-4; 8 bases fit TRBD1. There are 13 residues in the CDR3. J lost 4 bases, V lost 6 bases, and 4 bases had no gene match. In DNA form, the CDR3 reads TGTGCCAGCAGCTGGGACAGGAGCTATGGCTACACCTTC. It specifies CASSWDRSYGYTF.

The J gene is TRBJ1-1, the V gene TRBV6-5; TRBD1 is a possible D gene (5 bases). CDR3 length: 12 amino acids. Per germline, CDR1 MNHEY and CDR2 SVGAGI. V shed 5 bases and J shed 8 bases, with 12 bases lying between them. CDR3 coding DNA: TGTGCCAGCAGTAGACAAAGGGGAGAAGCTTTCTTT. This codes for CASSRQRGEAFF.

This clone was detected only a few times. V is TRBV6-2 or TRBV6-3 and J is TRBJ1-5; TRBD1 is a possible D gene (6 bases). Per germline, CDR1 MNHEY and CDR2 SVGEGT. Trimming stripped 5 bases from V and 4 bases from J, with 18 bases between. This CDR3 has 16 amino acids. This CDR3 reads CASSTPTDRGNQPQHF. The CDR3 DNA reads TGTGCCAGCAGTACCCCCACGGACAGAGGGAATCAGCCCCAGCATTTT.

The chain links TRBV29-1 to TRBJ2-5; D unresolved. CDR3 length: 12 amino acids. V was clipped by 1 base and J by 2 bases, with 5 bases between them. Looked up from germline, CDR1 is SQVTM and CDR2 is ANQGSEA. In nucleotides, the CDR3 is TGCAGCGTTGAAGCCCATCAAGAGACCCAGTACTTC. Its protein is CSVEAHQETQYF.

In its sample, this clone was seen once. The V call is TRBV9, the J call TRBJ2-1; 8 bases line up with TRBD2. The germline V gene encodes CDR1 SGDLS and CDR2 YYNGEE. The CDR3 has 14 amino acids. The trim removed 4 bases at V and 6 bases at J, leaving 6 bases unmatched. CDR3 coding DNA: TGTGCCAGCAGCTCGGACGGGGGGGCCAATGAGCAGTTCTTC. It is translated as CASSSDGGANEQFF.

In DNA, the CDR3 is TGCGCCAGCAGCCAAGACTCCGGGTTGTACGGAAACACCATATATTTT. It codes for CASSQDSGLYGNTIYF. The gene calls are TRBV4-3 and TRBJ1-3; D unclear. The V end was cut by 0 bases, the J end by 4 bases, with 13 bases between. This CDR3 contains 16 residues. Germline V gene data show CDR1 as LGHNA and CDR2 as YSLEER.

The chain combines TRBV18 with TRBJ2-5; D is unclear. Germline assignment: CDR1 KGHSH and CDR2 LQKENI. V lost 3 bases to trimming and J lost 2 bases, with 7 bases between them. The CDR3 spans 13 residues. This CDR3 is CASSPFKQETQYF. The CDR3 DNA reads TGTGCCAGCTCACCGTTTAAACAAGAGACCCAGTACTTC.